Presented here are 22 T cell receptor beta chains from one specimen sequenced in a study of blood T cell repertoires in COVID-19. Measured with immunoSEQ multiplex PCR; TCRdb has only the in-frame clones, and not every one. The table shows around 300,000 clones, with 80% to 90% occurring only once. Sequencing input: PBMCs or T cells enriched from blood (not recorded which). The origin of the receptors is a woman aged 18-30 years who had recovered from COVID-19.

The chain recombines TRBV9 with TRBJ1-6; 7 bases line up with TRBD1. Unmatched junction bases numbered 1, after V lost 1 base and J lost 6 bases. Germline-derived CDR1 and CDR2 are SGDLS and YYNGEE. The CDR3 length is 14 residues. CDR3 in DNA: TGTGCCAGCAGCGTACAGGGGGGTAATTCACCCCTCCACTTT. Protein: CASSVQGGNSPLHF.

The chain combines TRBV7-9 with TRBJ1-2; D is ambiguous. Trimming left V 5 bases short and J 0 bases short, with 13 bases between. Germline V gives CDR1 SEHNR, CDR2 FQNEAQ (reference sequence). This CDR3 has 15 residues. The CDR3: CASSPTSISNYGYTF. The CDR3 coding sequence is TGTGCCAGCAGCCCAACTTCGATTTCTAACTATGGCTACACCTTC.

The genes are TRBV6-5 and TRBJ2-1; the match to TRBD2 covers 9 bases. Germline lookup yields CDR1 MNHEY and CDR2 SVGAGI. The CDR3 length is 13 residues. V lost 8 bases and J lost 5; bases outside the gene matches: 4. The CDR3 DNA follows: TGTGCCAGCCAAGGACTAGCGCACAATGAGCAGTTCTTC. Protein product: CASQGLAHNEQFF.

The rearrangement links TRBV24-1 to TRBJ2-7; D gene uncertain. Germline V CDR1 and CDR2: KGHDR, SFDVKD. This CDR3 has 12 amino acids. V lost 7 bases to trimming and J lost 3 bases, with 9 bases between them. The DNA for the CDR3 is TGTGCCACCAGAGGAAACAGCTACGAGCAGTACTTC. This encodes CATRGNSYEQYF.

The CDR3 coding sequence is TGTGCCAGCAGCCAAGAAGGTATCGGGGGTTTTTACAATGAGCAGTTCTTC. Protein sequence: CASSQEGIGGFYNEQFF. J is TRBJ2-1 and V is TRBV3-1 (or the pseudogene TRBV3-2), with D perhaps TRBD2 (6 bases). V lost 0 bases and J lost 4, with 16 bases in between. CDR3 length: 17 amino acids. Germline V CDR1 and CDR2: LGHDT, YNNKEL (reference sequence).

Of note for this clone: Its ends do not fully match the called genes, so a read error is possible. The chain employs TRBV2 and TRBJ1-6; TRBD1 matches at 10 bases. Germline V gene sequence: CDR1 SNHLY, CDR2 FYNNEI. The CDR3 runs 11 residues. CDR3 loop: CASNLGTGASF. Written as DNA, the CDR3 is TGTGCCAGCAACCTTGGGACAGGGGCCAGCTTT.

This chain links TRBV9 with TRBJ2-3; 8 positions agree with TRBD1. Germline V lookup: CDR1 SGDLS, CDR2 YYNGEE. V trimming: 3 bases; J trimming: 1 base; junction bases outside the gene matches: 13. This CDR3 is 18 amino acids long. In DNA form, the CDR3 reads TGTGCCAGCAGCGCCGCCATCGGAAAGACAGGGGGCACAGATACGCAGTATTTT. This translates into CASSAAIGKTGGTDTQYF.

V usage is TRBV7-9 and J usage is TRBJ1-2; 8 nucleotides match TRBD1. This CDR3 region has 15 residues. Looked up from germline, CDR1 is SEHNR and CDR2 is FQNEAQ (reference sequence). With V trimmed by 5 bases and J by 4 bases, 9 bases remained unmatched. CDR3: CASSAPGTGLYGYTF. The CDR3 coding sequence is TGTGCCAGCAGCGCCCCCGGGACAGGCCTCTATGGCTACACCTTC. Full variable domain (remainder filled in from reference TRBV7-9 and TRBJ1-2): DTGVSQNPRHKITKRGQNVTFRCDPISEHNRLYWYRQTLGQGPEFLTYFQNEAQLEKSRLLSDRFSAERPKGSFSTLEIQRTEQGDSAMYLCASSAPGTGLYGYTFGSGTRLTVV.

The chain is built from TRBV2 and TRBJ1-1; unclear D gene. With 5 bases removed from V and 3 bases from J, the gap between germline ends came to 4 bases. The germline V gene has CDR1 SNHLY and CDR2 FYNNEI. The CDR3 has 11 residues. CDR3 in amino acids: CASSYDTEAFF. CDR3 nucleotides: TGTGCCAGCAGTTATGACACTGAAGCTTTCTTT. Looking up the rest from reference TRBV2 and TRBJ1-1 gives the full variable domain: EPEVTQTPSHQVTQMGQEVILRCVPISNHLYFYWYRQILGQKVEFLVSFYNNEISEKSEIFDDQFSVERPDGSNFTLKIRSTKLEDSAMYFCASSYDTEAFFGQGTRLTVV.

The chain is built from TRBV7-9 and TRBJ1-1, with D hard to call. This CDR3 has 16 amino acids. Trimming pared 0 bases from V and 3 bases from J, leaving 14 bases between. CDR1 is SEHNR and CDR2 is FQNEAQ in the germline V gene (reference sequence). CDR3 in DNA: TGTGCCAGCAGCTTAGCCGTGGGAGGGTTGGACACTGAAGCTTTCTTT. As protein: CASSLAVGGLDTEAFF.

The count of this clone is one. V usage is TRBV12-3 or TRBV12-4 and J usage is TRBJ1-2; 8 nucleotides line up with TRBD1. The CDR3 runs 13 residues. The ends lost 3 bases at V and 8 bases at J; junction bases unmatched: 5. The CDR3 DNA sequence: TGTGCCAGCAGTTTTAATCAGGGGGCCGGCTACACCTTC. It specifies CASSFNQGAGYTF.

The chain has TRBV27 and TRBJ1-5; a weak D match, TRBD1 (6 bases). This CDR3 contains 15 residues. V lost 5 bases, J lost 1 base, and 12 bases lay in between. Germline CDR1 MNHEY, CDR2 SMNVEV (reference sequence). In DNA, the CDR3 is TGTGCCAGCAGTCAATCAGGACAGAGCAATCAGCCCCAGCATTTT. It translates to CASSQSGQSNQPQHF.

The V call is TRBV2, the J call TRBJ1-6, with D uncertain. This CDR3 region has 14 residues. The germline gives CDR1 SNHLY, CDR2 FYNNEI. V lost 4 bases, J lost 5 bases, and 9 bases lay in between. The CDR3 region has the DNA TGTGCCAGCAGTGGGGCAGGAAATAATTCACCCCTCCACTTT. Its protein is CASSGAGNNSPLHF.

J is TRBJ1-2 and V is TRBV2, with D perhaps TRBD1 (5 bases). The CDR3 has 12 amino acids. CDR1 is SNHLY, CDR2 FYNNEI, per germline. Trimming pared 6 bases from V and 8 bases from J, leaving 13 bases between. This CDR3 reads CASSFGGAGYTF. The CDR3 DNA follows: TGTGCCAGCAGCTTCGGTGGGGCCGGCTACACCTTC.

This clone occurred a few times. The J gene is TRBJ1-2, the V gene TRBV7-9; the D is unclear. CDR1 and CDR2 from the germline V gene are SEHNR and FQNEAQ (reference sequence). The length of the CDR3 is 16 residues. The V end was cut by 2 bases, the J end by 2 bases, with 15 bases between. The CDR3 sequence: CASSLTEVRGNYGYTF. The CDR3 DNA sequence: TGTGCCAGCAGCTTAACAGAGGTGAGAGGGAACTATGGCTACACCTTC.

The V call is TRBV11-2, the J call TRBJ2-1; D might be TRBD1 (5 bases). CDR3 length: 11 amino acids. Per germline, CDR1 SGHAT and CDR2 FQNNGV. Trimming cost V 5 bases and J 12 bases, with 11 bases left between them. CDR3 nucleotide sequence: TGTGCCAGCAGCCAAGGGGCGCTGCAGTTCTTC. Residues: CASSQGALQFF.

The DNA of the CDR3 is TGTGCCAGCAGCGTCCGGGACTCCCACACCGGGGAGCTGTTTTTT. Protein sequence: CASSVRDSHTGELFF. The rearrangement joins TRBV7-9 to TRBJ2-2; possible D gene TRBD2, 6 bases. This CDR3 has 15 amino acids. Trimming cost V 5 bases and J 3 bases, with 13 bases left between them. Per germline, CDR1 SEHNR and CDR2 FQNEAQ (reference sequence).

The chain combines TRBV18 with TRBJ1-6, with 10 bases lining up with TRBD1. Unmatched junction bases numbered 9, after V lost 1 base and J lost 9 bases. Germline CDR1 reads KGHSH; CDR2 reads LQKENI. The CDR3 loop spans 17 amino acids. CDR3 residues: CASSPQPPGQGTSPLHF. DNA for the CDR3: TGTGCCAGCTCACCACAACCACCGGGACAGGGGACTTCACCCCTCCACTTT.

V gene TRBV15 combines with J gene TRBJ1-2, with TRBD1 matching over 7 bases. Germline V gene sequence: CDR1 LNHNV, CDR2 YYDKDF (reference sequence). The V segment lost 3 bases and the J segment 2 bases; nucleotides outside the gene matches: 9. This CDR3 comprises 16 residues. This CDR3 is CATSRGADRENYGYTF. The CDR3 DNA reads TGTGCCACCAGCAGGGGAGCAGACAGGGAGAACTATGGCTACACCTTC.

This sequence joins TRBV13 and TRBJ2-4, with a tentative D call TRBD2 (6 bases). Trimming took off 6 bases at V and 5 bases at J, with 23 bases between the two ends. This CDR3 region has 17 residues. Germline CDR1 and CDR2: PRHDT and FYEKMQ (reference sequence). CDR3 DNA sequence: TGTGCCAGCAGTCCTTGGCGTTGGGGGGTCACGGAAAACATTCAGTACTTC. Its protein is CASSPWRWGVTENIQYF.

V usage is TRBV29-1 and J usage is TRBJ2-7, with 7 positions matching TRBD1. Losses at the gene ends were 7 bases for V and 1 base for J; bases not matched to a gene: 7. Germline CDR1 is SQVTM and CDR2 is ANQGSEA. The CDR3 length is 13 residues. The CDR3 nucleotides read TGCAGCGGCAAGACAGGGAATTCCTACGAGCAGTACTTC. Protein product: CSGKTGNSYEQYF.

The CDR3 here is CASSLKRGGEQFF. The CDR3 coding sequence is TGTGCCAGCAGCTTAAAGCGGGGCGGCGAGCAGTTCTTC. The chain carries TRBV7-2 and TRBJ2-1, with 7 bases aligning to TRBD2. Germline CDR1 is SGHTA and CDR2 is FQGNSA. The CDR3 loop spans 13 amino acids. Trimming at V came to 2 bases and at J to 10 bases, leaving 5 bases not matched to a gene.